The present T cell receptor beta chain was sequenced within a study of graft-versus-host responses after intestinal transplantation. In the case of this clone: Antigen specificity is unknown.

The table came from immunoSEQ multiplex PCR; TCRdb's copy has only in-frame clones and leaves some out. The sample carries 99,000 or so clones, about 82% recorded once. General study findings and limits: Graft-versus-host to host-versus-graft clonal ratios in allografts were high in patients with graft-donor T cell macrochimerism.

Germline assignment: CDR1 SGDLS and CDR2 YYNGEE. The CDR3 length is 16 residues. With V trimmed by 2 bases and J by 2 bases, 7 bases remained unmatched. The chain carries TRBV9 and TRBJ2-3, with 8 bases identical to TRBD2. Sample: PBMCs, taken 255 days after intestinal transplant. This sequence originates from a human patient who received an intestinal transplant, so some T cells may come from the graft donor. CDR3 sequence reads: CASSVVSGTFTDTQYF. DNA of the CDR3: TGTGCCAGCAGCGTGGTTAGCGGGACCTTCACAGATACGCAGTATTTT.